This TCR beta chain was captured in a study of T cells after yellow fever vaccination. Study results and caveats: Relatively few clonotypes were ones that appeared in both CD4 and CD8 compartments. Reappearing after the booster were most of the clones from primary vaccination (around 96% CD4, approximately 89% CD8). Peaking faster, on day 5 versus 15, the secondary response was nonetheless weaker.

This clonotype has ten or more counts. What it recognizes is unknown. TCRdb recomputed calls from the 5' RACE reads with MiXCR, one row per CDR3 protein. The sample has about 170,000 distinct CDR3 sequences, 5.5% to 7.5% seen once. The CDR3 extends over 14 amino acids. The germline V gene encodes CDR1 LGHDT and CDR2 YNNKEL (reference sequence). The V end lost 2 bases, the J end lost 5 bases, and 12 bases lay between the germline ends. The material sequenced was CD4+ T cells sorted from PBMCs, taken on the day of the first yellow fever vaccination. The chain combines TRBV3-1 with TRBJ1-2; D is unclear. The sequence derives from a man aged 18 to 29 who received the YFV17D yellow fever vaccine. CDR3 DNA: TGTGCCAGCAGCCAACGGGAGATCGGGTATGGCTACACCTTC. The encoded protein is CASSQREIGYGYTF.